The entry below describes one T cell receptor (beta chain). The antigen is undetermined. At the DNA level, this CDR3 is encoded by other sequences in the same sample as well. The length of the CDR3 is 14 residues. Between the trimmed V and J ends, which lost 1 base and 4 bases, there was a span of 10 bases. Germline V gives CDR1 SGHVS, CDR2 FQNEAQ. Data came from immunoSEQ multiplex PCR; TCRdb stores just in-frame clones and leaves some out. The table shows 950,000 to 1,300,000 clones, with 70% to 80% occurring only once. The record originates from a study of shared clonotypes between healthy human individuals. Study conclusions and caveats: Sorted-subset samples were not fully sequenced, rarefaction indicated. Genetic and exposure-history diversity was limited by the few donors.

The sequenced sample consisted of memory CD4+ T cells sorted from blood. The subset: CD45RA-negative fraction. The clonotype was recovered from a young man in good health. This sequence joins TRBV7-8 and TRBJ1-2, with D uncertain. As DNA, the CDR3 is TGTGCCAGCAGCTTAGGGGCAGTCTCCTATGGCTACACCTTC. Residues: CASSLGAVSYGYTF.